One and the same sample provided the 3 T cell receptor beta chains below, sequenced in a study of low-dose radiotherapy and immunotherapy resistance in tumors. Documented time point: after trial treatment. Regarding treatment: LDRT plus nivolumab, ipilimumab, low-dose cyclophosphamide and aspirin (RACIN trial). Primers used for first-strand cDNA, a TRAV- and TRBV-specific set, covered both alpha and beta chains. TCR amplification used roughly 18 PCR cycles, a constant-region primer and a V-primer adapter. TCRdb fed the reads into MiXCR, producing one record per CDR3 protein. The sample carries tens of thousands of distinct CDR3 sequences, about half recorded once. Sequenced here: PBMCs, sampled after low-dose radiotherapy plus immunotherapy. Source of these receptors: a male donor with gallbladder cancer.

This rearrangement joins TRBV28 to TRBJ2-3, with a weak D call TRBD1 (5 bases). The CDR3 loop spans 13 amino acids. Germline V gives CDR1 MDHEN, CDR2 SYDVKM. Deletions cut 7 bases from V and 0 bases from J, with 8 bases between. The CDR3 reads CASTTASTDTQYF. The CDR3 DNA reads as TGTGCCAGCACGACAGCTAGCACAGATACGCAGTATTTT.

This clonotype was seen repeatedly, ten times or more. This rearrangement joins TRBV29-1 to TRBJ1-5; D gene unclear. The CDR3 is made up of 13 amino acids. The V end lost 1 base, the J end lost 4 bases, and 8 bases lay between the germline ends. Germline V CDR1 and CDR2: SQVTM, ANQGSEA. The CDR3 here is CSVEVQANQPQHF. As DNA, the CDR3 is TGCAGCGTTGAAGTTCAGGCTAATCAGCCCCAGCATTTT.

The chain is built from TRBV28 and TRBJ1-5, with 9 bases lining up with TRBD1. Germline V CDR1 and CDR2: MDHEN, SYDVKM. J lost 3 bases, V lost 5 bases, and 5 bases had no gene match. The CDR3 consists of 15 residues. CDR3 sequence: CASSRDRVTNQPQHF. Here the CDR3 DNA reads TGTGCCAGCAGTAGGGACAGGGTAACCAATCAGCCCCAGCATTTT.